The present entry profiles one T cell receptor (beta chain) with its context. Its matching antigen is unknown. TCRdb reprocessed the 5' RACE reads with MiXCR, giving one entry per CDR3 protein. Among tens of thousands of distinct CDR3 sequences, roughly 9% were seen once, and the ten largest hold about a third. The entry originates in a study of CD8 T cells in ankylosing spondylitis. The CDR3 covers 21 residues. With 0 bases clipped from V and 3 bases from J, the junction kept 17 bases outside the gene matches. Germline lookup yields CDR1 LGHDT and CDR2 YNNKEL (reference sequence). Study-wide findings and caveats: Earlier studies detected some motif variants in reactive arthritis synovial fluid and blood. Blood of patients with ankylosing spondylitis appeared to be characterized by a TCR beta motif of several highly homologous variants.

The J gene is TRBJ2-5, the V gene TRBV3-1, with 12 nucleotides matching TRBD2. Sequenced: blood, either unsorted or a sorted T cell fraction (not recorded which). This clonotype originated in a male donor with ankylosing spondylitis. Here the CDR3 DNA reads TGTGCCAGCAGCCAAGATCTCCCCGGACTAGCGGGATCTTGGTGGGAAGAGACCCAGTACTTC. This codes for CASSQDLPGLAGSWWEETQYF.